This TCR beta chain was captured in a study of blood T cell repertoires in COVID-19. For the study at large: Acute and convalescent COVID-19 specimens originated in the United States, Italy and Spain.

This table comes from immunoSEQ multiplex PCR, and its TCRdb copy is limited to in-frame clones, with some not included. The sample has under 450,000 clones, about 91% seen once. The source material was peripheral blood. The sequence was collected from a woman in her forties or fifties with COVID-19, enrolled during active disease.

In DNA form, the CDR3 reads TGTGCCAGCAGTTATCAGGGGCAAGAGACCCAGTACTTC. It yields the protein CASSYQGQETQYF. The chain has TRBV6-5 and TRBJ2-5; a possible D gene is TRBD1 (6 bases). With 3 bases removed from V and 2 bases from J, the gap between germline ends came to 7 bases. Germline CDR1 reads MNHEY; CDR2 reads SVGAGI. CDR3 length equals 13 residues.